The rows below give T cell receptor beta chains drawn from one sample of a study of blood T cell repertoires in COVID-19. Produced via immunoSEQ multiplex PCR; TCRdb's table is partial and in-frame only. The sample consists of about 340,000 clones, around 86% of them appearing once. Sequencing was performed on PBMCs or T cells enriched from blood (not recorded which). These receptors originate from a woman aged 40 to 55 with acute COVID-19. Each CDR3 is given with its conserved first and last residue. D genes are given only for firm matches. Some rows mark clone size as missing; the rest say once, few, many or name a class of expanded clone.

TGTGCCATCAGTGAGGACAGGATCGGCTACACCTTC	CAISEDRIGYTF	TRBV10-3	-	TRBJ1-2	-
TGTGCCAGCAGCCAAGAGGGGAGGGGGGGAACCTACGAGCAGTACTTC	CASSQEGRGGTYEQYF	TRBV4-2	-	TRBJ2-7	-
TGCGCCAGCAGCTACCGACAGGCCGGGAACACTGAAGCTTTCTTT	CASSYRQAGNTEAFF	TRBV5-1	-	TRBJ1-1	-
TGTGCCAGCAGCCCCGAGGGGACAGGGGGCGATCAGCCCCAGCATTTT	CASSPEGTGGDQPQHF	TRBV9	TRBD1	TRBJ1-5	few
TGTGCCACCAGTGACCAGGACAGATACTCAGATACGCAGTATTTT	CATSDQDRYSDTQYF	TRBV24-1	-	TRBJ2-3	-
TGTGCCAGCAGTGTATTTCTAGGCAACACAGATACGCAGTATTTT	CASSVFLGNTDTQYF	TRBV2	-	TRBJ2-3	once
TGCGCCAGCAGCGCCACGGACAGGTCGTACGAGCAGTACTTC	CASSATDRSYEQYF	TRBV5-1	TRBD1	TRBJ2-7	-
TGTGCCAGAAGCTATAGGGGTTCCGGGGAGCTGTTTTTT	CARSYRGSGELFF	TRBV5-3	-	TRBJ2-2	-
TGTGCCAGCAGTTTAGATAGCGGGTGGCAGACCCAGTACTTC	CASSLDSGWQTQYF	TRBV28	TRBD2	TRBJ2-5	-
TGTGCCAGCAGCCGAGCCGGGAATCAGCCCCAGCATTTT	CASSRAGNQPQHF	TRBV7-9	-	TRBJ1-5	-
TGTGCCAGCGGGGGGAGGGCCTATGGCTACACCTTC	CASGGRAYGYTF	TRBV28	-	TRBJ1-2	-
TGTGCCAGTAGTACGGGGGTTGGCACCATATATTTT	CASSTGVGTIYF	TRBV19	-	TRBJ1-3	-
TGTGCCAGCAGTACAGATGCAACTAATGAAAAACTGTTTTTT	CASSTDATNEKLFF	TRBV5-4	-	TRBJ1-4	-
TGTGCCAGCAGTTTAGCAGATCGGGGTAACACTGAAGCTTTCTTT	CASSLADRGNTEAFF	TRBV6-2/TRBV6-3	-	TRBJ1-1	-
TGTGCCAGCAGCCCCAGACAGGGGCTCGCTGACCCCTACGAGCAGTACTTC	CASSPRQGLADPYEQYF	TRBV11-2	TRBD1	TRBJ2-7	-
TGTGCCAGCAGTTTCGGGGATAGCAATCAGCCCCAGCATTTT	CASSFGDSNQPQHF	TRBV28	-	TRBJ1-5	once